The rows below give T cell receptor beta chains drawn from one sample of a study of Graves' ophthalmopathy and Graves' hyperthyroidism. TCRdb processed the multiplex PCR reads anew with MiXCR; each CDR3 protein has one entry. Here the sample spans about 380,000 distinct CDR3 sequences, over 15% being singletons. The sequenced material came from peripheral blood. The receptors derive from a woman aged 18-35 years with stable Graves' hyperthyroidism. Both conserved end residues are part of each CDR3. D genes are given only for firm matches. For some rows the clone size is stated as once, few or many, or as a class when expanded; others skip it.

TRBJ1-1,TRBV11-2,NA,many,TGTGCCAGCAGCGAGGCCACGGCGAACACTGAAGCTTTCTTT,CASSEATANTEAFF
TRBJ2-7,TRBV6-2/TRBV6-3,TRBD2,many,TGTGCCAGCAAGAAGCGGGGGGTATCCTACGAGCAGTACTTC,CASKKRGVSYEQYF
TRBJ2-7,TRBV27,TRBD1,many,TGTGCCAGCAGTTCCGGGACAGGCTACGAGCAGTACTTC,CASSSGTGYEQYF
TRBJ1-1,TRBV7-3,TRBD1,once,TGTGCCAGCAGCTCGACAGGGTTGACTGAAGCTTTCTTT,CASSSTGLTEAFF
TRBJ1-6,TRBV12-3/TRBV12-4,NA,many,TGTGCCAGCAGTTTAGGCGGCGGGTGGTCACCCCTCCACTTT,CASSLGGGWSPLHF
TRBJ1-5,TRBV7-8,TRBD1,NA,TGTGCCAGCAGCTTAGCCCCGTGGCAGGGGGCTGAGAATCAGCCCCAGCATTTT,CASSLAPWQGAENQPQHF
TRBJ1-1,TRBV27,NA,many,TGTGCCAGCAGCCCTTATCTGGGGGGGGCTTTCTTT,CASSPYLGGAFF
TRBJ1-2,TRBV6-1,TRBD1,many,TGTGCCAGCAGTGCGGCCGGGACAGGGATCTACGGCTACACCTTC,CASSAAGTGIYGYTF
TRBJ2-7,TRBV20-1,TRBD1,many,TGCAGTGCTAGAGAACCAGGGGGACCCTACGAGCAGTACTTC,CSAREPGGPYEQYF
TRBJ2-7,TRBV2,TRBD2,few,TGTGCCAGCAGGGGGCGGGGGGAGCAGTACTTC,CASRGRGEQYF
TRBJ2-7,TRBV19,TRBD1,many,TGTGCCAGTAGTATATTCCAGGGGGCGACCTACGAGCAGTACTTC,CASSIFQGATYEQYF
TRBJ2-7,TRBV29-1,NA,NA,TGCAGCGTACTAGGGAACGCCTACGAGCAGTACTTC,CSVLGNAYEQYF
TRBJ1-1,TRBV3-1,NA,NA,TGTGCCAGCAGCCACCGTGGGTGGGGGACGGTAAATGAAGCTTTCTTT,CASSHRGWGTVNEAFF
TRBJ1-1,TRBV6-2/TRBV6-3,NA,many,TGTGCCAGCAGACTACTGACAGGTGACACTGAAGCTTTCTTT,CASRLLTGDTEAFF
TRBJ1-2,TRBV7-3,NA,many,TGTGCCAGCAGCTCCGGGATGAACTATGGCTACACCTTC,CASSSGMNYGYTF
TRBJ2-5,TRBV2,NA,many,TGTGCCAGCAGTGTGAGAAGGGAAGAGACCCAGTACTTC,CASSVRREETQYF
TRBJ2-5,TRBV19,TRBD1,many,TGTGCCAGTGGACAGGGAGAGACCCAGTACTTC,CASGQGETQYF
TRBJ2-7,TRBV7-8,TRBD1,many,TGTGCCAGCAGTGGACAGGTCTTGGATGAGCAGTACTTC,CASSGQVLDEQYF
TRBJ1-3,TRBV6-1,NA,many,TGTGCCAGCAGTGAGGAGGGGAACTCTGGAAACACCATATATTTT,CASSEEGNSGNTIYF
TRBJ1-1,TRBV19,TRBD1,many,TGTGCCAGTATCGGGACAGGGGCCATGAACACTGAAGCTTTCTTT,CASIGTGAMNTEAFF
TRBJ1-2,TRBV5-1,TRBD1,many,TGCGCCAGCAGCGGGACAGGCCGAGCTAACTATGGCTACACCTTC,CASSGTGRANYGYTF
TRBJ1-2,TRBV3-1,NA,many,TGTGCCAGCAGCCAAGGGCAGACATATGGCTACACCTTC,CASSQGQTYGYTF
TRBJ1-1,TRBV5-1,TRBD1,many,TGCGCCAGCAGCTCCGGACAGGTAATGAACACTGAAGCTTTCTTT,CASSSGQVMNTEAFF
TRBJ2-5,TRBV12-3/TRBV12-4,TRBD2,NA,TGTGCCAGCAGTTTCGGCGCTAGCGGGAGACTCCAAGAGACCCAGTACTTC,CASSFGASGRLQETQYF
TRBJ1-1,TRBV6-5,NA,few,TGTGCCAGCAGTTACCGCGACCCGATGAACACTGAAGCTTTCTTT,CASSYRDPMNTEAFF